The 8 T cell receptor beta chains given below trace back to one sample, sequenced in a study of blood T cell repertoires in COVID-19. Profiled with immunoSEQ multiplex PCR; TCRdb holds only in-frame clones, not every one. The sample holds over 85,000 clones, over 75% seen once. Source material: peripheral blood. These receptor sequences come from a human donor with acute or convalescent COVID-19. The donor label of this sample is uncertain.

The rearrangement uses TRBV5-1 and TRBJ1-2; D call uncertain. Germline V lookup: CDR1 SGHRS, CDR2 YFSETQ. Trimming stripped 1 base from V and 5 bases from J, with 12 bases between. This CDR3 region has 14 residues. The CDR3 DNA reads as TGCGCCAGCAGCTTGTCTCTCGTTGCGTATGGCTACACCTTC. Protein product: CASSLSLVAYGYTF.

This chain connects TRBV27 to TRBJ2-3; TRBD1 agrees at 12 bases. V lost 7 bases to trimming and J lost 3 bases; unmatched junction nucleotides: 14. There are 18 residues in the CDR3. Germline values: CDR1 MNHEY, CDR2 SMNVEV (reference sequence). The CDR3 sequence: CASTKSQPGQGATDTQYF. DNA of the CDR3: TGTGCCAGCACCAAATCCCAACCGGGACAGGGGGCAACAGATACGCAGTATTTT.

The CDR3 DNA sequence: TGTGCCAGCAGACAAACAGGGGGGTTTGATCAGCCCCAGCATTTT. Translated, it gives CASRQTGGFDQPQHF. This sequence joins TRBV6-5 and TRBJ1-5; TRBD1 aligns across 8 bases. The V and J ends lost 6 bases and 5 bases, in that order; junction bases with no gene match: 9. Looked up from germline, CDR1 is MNHEY and CDR2 is SVGAGI. The CDR3 is 15 amino acids.

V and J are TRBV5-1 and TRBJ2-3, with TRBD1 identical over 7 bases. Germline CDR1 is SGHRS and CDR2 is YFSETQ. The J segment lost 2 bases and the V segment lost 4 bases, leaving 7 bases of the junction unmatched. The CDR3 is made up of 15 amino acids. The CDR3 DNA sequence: TGCGCCAGCAGCCGAACTGGGACAGACACAGATACGCAGTATTTT. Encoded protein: CASSRTGTDTDTQYF.

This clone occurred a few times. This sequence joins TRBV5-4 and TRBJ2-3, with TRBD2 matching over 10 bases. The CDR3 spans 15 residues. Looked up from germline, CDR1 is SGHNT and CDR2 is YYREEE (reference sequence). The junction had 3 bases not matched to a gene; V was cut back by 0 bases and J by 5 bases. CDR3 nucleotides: TGTGCCAGCAGCTTGGTGCCTAGCGGGAGAGATACGCAGTATTTT. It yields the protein CASSLVPSGRDTQYF.

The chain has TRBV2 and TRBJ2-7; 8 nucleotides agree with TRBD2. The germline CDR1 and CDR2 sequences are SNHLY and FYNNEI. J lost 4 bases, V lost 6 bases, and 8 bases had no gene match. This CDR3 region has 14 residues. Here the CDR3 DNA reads TGTGCCAGCAGAGCCGGGGGGGCCAGGTACGAGCAGTACTTC. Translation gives CASRAGGARYEQYF.

The CDR3 sequence is CASSLGPGGADTQYF. CDR3 in DNA: TGTGCCAGCAGTTTGGGCCCCGGAGGGGCGGATACGCAGTATTTT. This sequence joins TRBV28 and TRBJ2-3; tentative D call: TRBD2 (6 bases). The CDR3 is 15 residues long. Between the trimmed V and J ends, which lost 3 bases and 6 bases, there was a span of 16 bases. The germline gives CDR1 MDHEN, CDR2 SYDVKM.

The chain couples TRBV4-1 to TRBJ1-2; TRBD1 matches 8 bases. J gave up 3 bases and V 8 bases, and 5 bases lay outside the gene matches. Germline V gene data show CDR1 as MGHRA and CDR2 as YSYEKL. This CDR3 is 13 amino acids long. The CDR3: CASSRGLHYGYTF. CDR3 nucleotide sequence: TGCGCCAGCTCCAGGGGGCTTCACTATGGCTACACCTTC.